The next 6 T cell receptor beta chains were all read from a single sample in a study of shared clonotypes between healthy human individuals. Assay used: immunoSEQ multiplex PCR; TCRdb lists only in-frame clones, some missing. This sample has around 500,000 clones, with 70% to 85% found just once. Specimen: PBMCs. These receptors all come from a woman aged 40 to 50 in good health. Some clones in this sample may be carry-over from other donors' samples.

V usage is TRBV18 and J usage is TRBJ2-3; the D is unclear. The CDR3 totals 14 residues. The ends were cut back, 5 bases at V and 2 bases at J, with 11 bases in the middle. Germline V lookup: CDR1 KGHSH, CDR2 LQKENI. CDR3 amino acids: CASSTRALTDTQYF. The CDR3 DNA is TGTGCCAGCTCAACCCGGGCCCTCACAGATACGCAGTATTTT.

The rearrangement links TRBV30 to TRBJ1-2; 7 nucleotides match TRBD1. The CDR3 sequence is 14 residues long. The germline V gene has CDR1 GTSNPN and CDR2 SVGIG (reference sequence). V shed 0 bases and J 3 bases; nucleotides not matched to a gene: 4. The CDR3 region has the DNA TGTGCCTGGAGTGTATCGCAGGGGGACTATGGCTACACCTTC. It encodes CAWSVSQGDYGYTF.

The chain recombines TRBV7-3 with TRBJ1-1; D may be TRBD1 (6 bases). Germline lookup yields CDR1 SGHTA and CDR2 FQGTGA. The CDR3 has 13 residues. Trimming stripped 3 bases from V and 7 bases from J, with 12 bases between. This CDR3 is CASSFSGTSEAFF. For the CDR3, the DNA is TGTGCCAGCAGCTTTTCCGGGACAAGTGAAGCTTTCTTT.

This clone occurred a few times. The V gene is TRBV5-1, the J gene TRBJ1-2; 7 bases are shared with TRBD1. CDR1 is SGHRS, CDR2 YFSETQ, per germline. Trimming took 0 bases from V and 6 from J; bases not matched to a gene: 2. The CDR3 has 13 amino acids. The CDR3 here is CASSLVGTDGYTF. The CDR3 DNA follows: TGCGCCAGCAGCTTGGTGGGGACAGATGGCTACACCTTC.

For the CDR3, the DNA is TGTGCCAGCAGTGAATATATCGGGGCTCCGGACTATGGCTACACCTTC. As protein: CASSEYIGAPDYGYTF. The chain joins TRBV25-1 to TRBJ1-2; D is perhaps TRBD1 (5 bases). The length of the CDR3 is 16 residues. The V gene's germline CDR1 is MGHDK and CDR2 SYGVNS. The V gene lost 0 bases and the J gene lost 3 bases, with 14 bases spanning the gap.

The V and J genes are TRBV4-3 and TRBJ2-5, with TRBD2 identical over 10 bases. The DNA end favors TRBJ2-7, so the J call may be wrong. This CDR3 is built from 17 residues. The germline gives CDR1 LGHNA, CDR2 YSLEER. CDR3 bases: TGCGCCAGCAGCCAAGGTCTAGCGGGAGTTCCGTCCTACGAGCAGTACTTC. Translated: CASSQGLAGVPSYEQYF.